This record concerns one T cell receptor beta chain sequence. This specimen belongs to a study of technical replicates of blood from a handful of donors. The protocol was immunoSEQ multiplex PCR, while the TCRdb copy is restricted to in-frame clones and leaves out a portion. The sample carries fewer than 90,000 clones, approximately 94% recorded once. This receptor was obtained from a human donor in good health. Sequencing was done on a sample of T cells isolated from PBMCs.

This CDR3 is CASSLDGVSNQPQHF. CDR3 in DNA: TGTGCCAGCAGCTTAGACGGAGTTAGCAATCAGCCCCAGCATTTT. The J gene is TRBJ1-5, the V gene TRBV7-9; D gene ambiguous. The V end was cut by 1 base, the J end by 0 bases, with 7 bases between. Germline V gene data show CDR1 as SEHNR and CDR2 as FQNEAQ (reference sequence). The CDR3 runs to 15 residues.